This T cell receptor (beta chain) was recovered during a study of monozygotic twins with inflammatory bowel disease. As concerns this clonotype: No antigen is known for it.

TCRdb re-analyzed the 5' RACE reads; it lists each CDR3 protein once, without DNA. The sample table includes approximately 210,000 distinct CDR3 sequences. Study findings and constraints: Twins with IBD had fewer clonotypes in common with others than healthy twins, particularly during disease activity.

There are 17 residues in the CDR3. Germline V lookup: CDR1 SGHVS, CDR2 FQNEAQ. Sequences were obtained from blood. The V and J genes are TRBV7-8 and TRBJ2-5; checking the TCRdb D call of TRBD2 is not possible without DNA. This receptor was identified in a human donor with ulcerative colitis or Crohn's disease, or a healthy co-twin of an affected twin (not recorded which). CDR3 sequence: CASSLVMALAGGETQYF.